These 24 T cell receptor beta chains came from one sample sequenced in a study of Ad26.COV2.S vaccination and SARS-CoV-2 variants. Assay used: immunoSEQ multiplex PCR; TCRdb lists only in-frame clones, some missing. The sample holds fewer than 600,000 clones; roughly nine tenths are singletons and the top ten take about 1.7%. Treatment reported: about 20 received Ad26.COV2.S at low or high dose, single or two shots; 5 received placebo; per-sample allocation not given. Sampling occurred on day 63 after the first vaccine or placebo injection. Material: peripheral blood, obtained in a trial of Ad26.COV2.S vaccine versus placebo. All receptors come from a person between 18 and 65 years old who received the Ad26.COV2.S COVID-19 vaccine or a placebo.

V is TRBV6-1 and J is TRBJ2-1; 9 bases agree with TRBD1. The junction had 3 bases not matched to a gene; V was cut back by 2 bases and J by 4 bases. Germline lookup yields CDR1 MNHNS and CDR2 SASEGT. The CDR3 contains 15 residues. The CDR3: CASSETGGAYNEQFF. The CDR3 DNA follows: TGTGCCAGCAGTGAAACAGGGGGCGCTTACAATGAGCAGTTCTTC.

This chain links TRBV4-1 with TRBJ2-7; D uncertain. The V end was cut by 1 base, the J end by 2 bases, with 12 bases between. Germline CDR1 reads MGHRA; CDR2 reads YSYEKL. CDR3 length equals 15 residues. The CDR3 nucleotides are TGCGCCAGCAGCCAAGGACACGGTGGGGCCTACGAGCAGTACTTC. Its translation is CASSQGHGGAYEQYF.

The V gene is TRBV29-1, the J gene TRBJ1-1; a weak D match, TRBD1 (5 bases). Germline values: CDR1 SQVTM, CDR2 ANQGSEA. The CDR3 spans 10 residues. V was cut by 4 bases and J by 7 bases, with 7 bases left in between. For the CDR3, the DNA is TGCAGCGTTGGAGACAGTGAAGCTTTCTTT. Protein product: CSVGDSEAFF. Based on the CDR3 plus reference TRBV29-1 and TRBJ1-1, the full variable domain is SAVISQKPSRDICQRGTSLTIQCQVDSQVTMMFWYRQQPGQSLTLIATANQGSEATYESGFVIDKFPISRPNLTFSTLTVSNMSPEDSSIYLCSVGDSEAFFGQGTRLTVV.

CDR3: CAWSVWQNNEKLFF. CDR3 coding DNA: TGTGCCTGGAGTGTGTGGCAGAATAATGAAAAACTGTTTTTT. The chain combines TRBV30 with TRBJ1-4; no clear D. The CDR3 totals 14 residues. Germline CDR1 and CDR2: GTSNPN and SVGIG (reference sequence). V shed 0 bases and J shed 4 bases, with 9 bases lying between them.

CDR3 in amino acids: CASSYSLNSNQPQHF. CDR3 coding DNA: TGTGCCAGCAGTTATTCGCTTAATAGCAATCAGCCCCAGCATTTT. V is TRBV6-5 and J is TRBJ1-5; D is uncertain. V was cut by 3 bases and J by 0 bases, with 9 bases left in between. CDR1 MNHEY and CDR2 SVGAGI come from the germline V gene. The CDR3 is 15 amino acids.

V and J are TRBV7-9 and TRBJ2-1; 10 bases agree with TRBD2. V was clipped by 1 base and J by 6 bases; unmatched bases: 3. The germline CDR1 and CDR2 sequences are SEHNR and FQNEAQ (reference sequence). The CDR3 consists of 15 residues. As DNA, the CDR3 is TGTGCCAGCAGCTTAGTCCTAGCGGGGGCCAATGAGCAGTTCTTC. Translated: CASSLVLAGANEQFF. The whole variable domain, remainder taken from reference TRBV7-9 and TRBJ2-1, is DTGVSQNPRHKITKRGQNVTFRCDPISEHNRLYWYRQTLGQGPEFLTYFQNEAQLEKSRLLSDRFSAERPKGSFSTLEIQRTEQGDSAMYLCASSLVLAGANEQFFGPGTRLTVL.

This sequence joins TRBV4-1 and TRBJ1-2, with D uncertain. This CDR3 is built from 19 residues. V lost 0 bases and J lost 8, with 28 bases in between. Germline CDR1 MGHRA, CDR2 YSYEKL. CDR3 sequence: CASSQDLRLGRGILRGYTF. The CDR3 bases are TGCGCCAGCAGCCAAGATTTAAGACTAGGACGCGGAATCCTGCGGGGCTACACCTTC.

The chain has TRBV3-1 (or the pseudogene TRBV3-2) and TRBJ1-6; 12 bases are shared with TRBD1. CDR3 length: 14 residues. V lost 3 bases, J lost 9 bases, and 0 bases stayed unmatched. Germline loops: CDR1 LGHDT, CDR2 YNNKEL (reference sequence). The CDR3 here is CASSQGQGASPLHF. The CDR3 bases are TGTGCCAGCAGCCAGGGACAGGGGGCTTCACCCCTCCACTTT.

The chain links TRBV11-2 to TRBJ2-5, with D possibly being TRBD2 (5 bases). Germline lookup yields CDR1 SGHAT and CDR2 FQNNGV. Trimming left V 6 bases short and J 2 bases short, with 19 bases between. The CDR3 contains 16 residues. The CDR3 here is CASREGRDLLQETQYF. The DNA for the CDR3 is TGTGCCAGCAGAGAGGGTCGGGATCTACTTCAAGAGACCCAGTACTTC.

The rearrangement uses TRBV27 and TRBJ1-5; D gene uncertain. Germline loops: CDR1 MNHEY, CDR2 SMNVEV (reference sequence). The V end was cut by 8 bases, the J end by 3 bases, with 8 bases between. The CDR3 has 12 amino acids. For the CDR3, the DNA is TGTGCCAGCGCCACAGTCAATCAGCCCCAGCATTTT. As protein: CASATVNQPQHF.

CDR3 in DNA: TGTGCCAGCAGTTACCCCCGACAACCGAACACTGAAGCTTTCTTT. Translating gives CASSYPRQPNTEAFF. The rearrangement links TRBV6-2 or TRBV6-3 to TRBJ1-1; D not certain. In germline, CDR1 is MNHEY, CDR2 SVGEGT. This CDR3 spans 15 amino acids. Trimming shortened V by 2 bases and J by 1 base, and 11 bases separated the two germline ends.

The rearrangement joins TRBV6-2 or TRBV6-3 to TRBJ1-5; possibly TRBD1 for D (6 bases). V shed 2 bases and J shed 3 bases, with 14 bases lying between them. This CDR3 is built from 16 residues. Germline CDR1 is MNHEY and CDR2 is SVGEGT. CDR3 coding DNA: TGTGCCAGCAGTTACGATGGGGGGCTGTACAATCAGCCCCAGCATTTT. It is translated as CASSYDGGLYNQPQHF.

This clone was recorded a few times. The V call is TRBV18, the J call TRBJ2-2; 12 bases are a match to TRBD2. Germline trimming cut 9 bases from V and 6 bases from J; bases unmatched to any gene: 5. Germline CDR1 is KGHSH and CDR2 is LQKENI. This CDR3 spans 14 amino acids. The CDR3 here is CASRLAGESGELFF. Here the CDR3 DNA reads TGTGCCAGTAGACTAGCGGGAGAATCCGGGGAGCTGTTTTTT.

This clone showed up just once. The CDR3 loop is CASSKQPGQGANTEAFF. The DNA of the CDR3 is TGTGCCAGCAGCAAACAACCGGGACAGGGGGCCAACACTGAAGCTTTCTTT. The V gene is TRBV7-2, the J gene TRBJ1-1, with 12 nucleotides matching TRBD1. Unmatched junction bases numbered 9, after V lost 5 bases and J lost 2 bases. This CDR3 has 17 amino acids. In germline, CDR1 is SGHTA, CDR2 FQGNSA. The whole variable domain, remainder taken from reference TRBV7-2 and TRBJ1-1, is GAGVSQSPSNKVTEKGKDVELRCDPISGHTALYWYRQSLGQGLEFLIYFQGNSAPDKSGLPSDRFSAERTGGSVSTLTIQRTQQEDSAVYLCASSKQPGQGANTEAFFGQGTRLTVV.

This sequence joins TRBV9 and TRBJ1-1; possibly TRBD1 for D (5 bases). The CDR3 consists of 13 residues. Germline V gives CDR1 SGDLS, CDR2 YYNGEE. V was shortened by 3 bases and J by 4 bases, with 10 bases between the two germline ends. The CDR3 nucleotides are TGTGCCAGCAGCGGTGGAGGGACCACTGAAGCTTTCTTT. Amino acids: CASSGGGTTEAFF.

The V and J genes are TRBV7-2 and TRBJ1-2, with TRBD1 matching 9 bases. This CDR3 has 15 residues. V was pared by 5 bases and J by 4 bases, with 8 bases of the junction left unmatched. Germline-derived CDR1 and CDR2 are SGHTA and FQGNSA. CDR3 in DNA: TGTGCCAGCAGCCCTACAGGGGGCAGGGGCTATGGCTACACCTTC. It specifies CASSPTGGRGYGYTF. Filled out from reference TRBV7-2 and TRBJ1-2, the complete variable domain reads GAGVSQSPSNKVTEKGKDVELRCDPISGHTALYWYRQSLGQGLEFLIYFQGNSAPDKSGLPSDRFSAERTGGSVSTLTIQRTQQEDSAVYLCASSPTGGRGYGYTFGSGTRLTVV.

V gene TRBV18 combines with J gene TRBJ1-5, with 7 bases lining up with TRBD1. This CDR3 contains 15 residues. Germline-derived CDR1 and CDR2 are KGHSH and LQKENI. V shed 2 bases and J 5 bases; nucleotides not matched to a gene: 6. DNA of the CDR3: TGTGCCAGCTCACCAAGGGGGCCTAGGGATCAGCCCCAGCATTTT. Protein product: CASSPRGPRDQPQHF.

The chain couples TRBV5-1 to TRBJ2-2, with 7 bases lining up with TRBD1. The CDR3 is 15 residues long. CDR1 and CDR2 from the germline V gene are SGHRS and YFSETQ. Unmatched junction bases numbered 5, after V lost 2 bases and J lost 4 bases. CDR3 nucleotides: TGCGCCAGCAGCTTCCGACAGGGCGGCACCGGGGAGCTGTTTTTT. This codes for CASSFRQGGTGELFF. The full variable domain, completed using reference TRBV5-1 and TRBJ2-2, is KAGVTQTPRYLIKTRGQQVTLSCSPISGHRSVSWYQQTPGQGLQFLFEYFSETQRNKGNFPGRFSGRQFSNSRSEMNVSTLELGDSALYLCASSFRQGGTGELFFGEGSRLTVL.

The chain links TRBV7-9 to TRBJ2-2; 8 nucleotides line up with TRBD2. This CDR3 has 14 residues. Germline V gene lookup returns CDR1 SEHNR and CDR2 FQNEAQ (reference sequence). Trimming removed 11 bases from V and 1 base from J; junction bases left unmatched: 6. The CDR3, as DNA: TGTGCCGGCAACGCGGGGGGGAACACCGGGGAGCTGTTTTTT. Translating gives CAGNAGGNTGELFF.

CDR3 nucleotides: TGTGCCAGCAGTTACGGGCAGGGCAATCAGCCCCAGCATTTT. Translated: CASSYGQGNQPQHF. The chain employs TRBV6-5 and TRBJ1-5; D unresolved. The V gene's germline CDR1 is MNHEY and CDR2 SVGAGI. The CDR3 extends over 14 amino acids. Trimming shortened V by 2 bases and J by 2 bases, and 7 bases separated the two germline ends.

The J gene is TRBJ1-2, the V gene TRBV28; 7 bases match TRBD1. Looked up from germline, CDR1 is MDHEN and CDR2 is SYDVKM. This CDR3 is 14 amino acids long. The V segment lost 3 bases and the J segment 3 bases; nucleotides outside the gene matches: 4. The CDR3 DNA sequence: TGTGCCAGCAGTTTCTACAGGGGCCACTATGGCTACACCTTC. Residues: CASSFYRGHYGYTF.

This clone was counted a few times. The J gene is TRBJ1-6, the V gene TRBV9; D gene unclear. CDR3 length: 13 residues. V gave up 0 bases and J gave up 7 bases, with 5 bases separating them. The germline V gene has CDR1 SGDLS and CDR2 YYNGEE. The CDR3 nucleotides read TGTGCCAGCAGCGTAGAGCCCAATTCACCCCTCCACTTT. It is translated as CASSVEPNSPLHF.

The rearrangement uses TRBV2 and TRBJ1-5; 7 bases match TRBD1. The CDR3 consists of 16 residues. Trimming cost V 2 bases and J 3 bases; bases outside gene matches: 7. Germline V gives CDR1 SNHLY, CDR2 FYNNEI. This CDR3 reads CASSEQGVRANQPQHF. The CDR3, as DNA: TGTGCCAGCAGTGAACAGGGGGTGCGGGCCAATCAGCCCCAGCATTTT.

The V and J genes are TRBV10-3 and TRBJ1-3, with D perhaps matching TRBD1 (5 bases). With 0 bases removed from V and 2 bases from J, the gap between germline ends came to 8 bases. Germline CDR1 reads ENHRY; CDR2 reads SYGVKD. There are 15 residues in the CDR3. CDR3 nucleotide sequence: TGTGCCATCAGTGAGTCGGGGCTACCTGGAAACACCATATATTTT. It specifies CAISESGLPGNTIYF.